Listed below are T cell receptor beta chains from one sample, sequenced in a study of T cell responses to AZD1222 COVID-19 vaccine. Repertoires were generated with immunoSEQ multiplex PCR, while TCRdb's copy carries only in-frame clones and drops some. The sample shows about 120,000 clones, just over 85% of them seen only once. Sequencing used peripheral blood, obtained on day 0 of AZD1222 vaccination. The receptor set was obtained from an adult in good health. Both conserved end residues are part of each CDR3. D genes are given only for firm matches. Clone size is given for some rows only: seen once, a few or many times, or a class if the clone is expanded.

TRBV29-1	-	TRBJ1-3	-	TGCAGCGTTCTTGGAAACACCATATATTTT	CSVLGNTIYF
TRBV28	-	TRBJ2-7	-	TGTGCCAGCAGCCGGGGAGGGCAGTACTTC	CASSRGGQYF
TRBV10-3	-	TRBJ2-1	-	TGTGCCTCGTCGTCCCGGGACACGTACAATGAGCAGTTCTTC	CASSSRDTYNEQFF
TRBV4-2	-	TRBJ1-6	-	TGTGCCAGCAGCCCGATTGCGAGGGGCGGTAATTCACCCCTCCACTTT	CASSPIARGGNSPLHF
TRBV18	-	TRBJ2-7	-	TGTGCCAGCTCACCATCTCAGGGGAGCTCCTACGAGCAGTACTTC	CASSPSQGSSYEQYF
TRBV4-3	-	TRBJ2-1	-	TGCGCCAGCAGCCAAGACCCGGGACTTCACAATGAGCAGTTCTTC	CASSQDPGLHNEQFF
TRBV6-5	-	TRBJ1-3	-	TGTGCCAGCAGGGGGTCAGGAAACACCATATATTTT	CASRGSGNTIYF
TRBV9	-	TRBJ1-3	-	TGTGCCAGCAGCGTAGCGACTGGACACCCCTCTGGAAACACCATATATTTT	CASSVATGHPSGNTIYF
TRBV7-9	-	TRBJ2-1	TRBD1	TGTGCCAGCAGCCTAAGGCGGGACAGGGGAGGGAAGCAGTTCTTC	CASSLRRDRGGKQFF
TRBV3-1/TRBV3-2	-	TRBJ2-7	TRBD2	TGTGCCAGCAGCCCGACTAGCGGGGGTTCCTACGAGCAGTACTTC	CASSPTSGGSYEQYF
TRBV4-1	-	TRBJ1-1	TRBD1	TGCGCCAGCAGCCAAGCTCCGGGACAGGGGAACACTGAAGCTTTCTTT	CASSQAPGQGNTEAFF
TRBV6-2/TRBV6-3	few	TRBJ2-7	-	TGTGCCAGCAGTTCTTCCCGCACTCAGGGCCCCCCCTACGAGCAGTACTTC	CASSSSRTQGPPYEQYF
TRBV28	-	TRBJ1-2	-	TGTGCCAGCAGTTGGGTGGGGTCGTATGGCTACACCTTC	CASSWVGSYGYTF
TRBV11-3	-	TRBJ1-5	TRBD1	TGTGCCAGCAGCTTATGCACAGGGGAACAGCCCCAGCATTTT	CASSLCTGEQPQHF
TRBV28	once	TRBJ2-7	TRBD2	TGTGCCAGCAGTCCCAGGACAAGGAGGACTAGCGGGGGCCTCTACGAGCAGTACTTC	CASSPRTRRTSGGLYEQYF
TRBV19	-	TRBJ2-1	-	TGTGCCAGTAGTGCCTCGTGGGAGCGCCGTGAGCAGTTCTTC	CASSASWERREQFF
TRBV18	-	TRBJ2-5	TRBD1	TGTGCCAGCTCTCCACCCGGGGACAGGGGGACATCCCAGTACTTC	CASSPPGDRGTSQYF
TRBV23-1	-	TRBJ1-6	-	TGCGCCAGCAGGCAGGTTAATTCACCCCTCCACTTT	CASRQVNSPLHF
TRBV13	-	TRBJ1-6	TRBD1	TGTGCCAGCAGCTCGGACAGGGTTAATTCACCCCTCCACTTT	CASSSDRVNSPLHF
TRBV12-2	-	TRBJ2-7	-	TGTGCAAGTCGCATGTCCGGGCCGCGCTACGAGCAGTACTTC	CASRMSGPRYEQYF
TRBV7-9	few	TRBJ1-6	TRBD1	TGTGCCAGCAGCCTCGACAGGGTAATCCTCCACTTT	CASSLDRVILHF
TRBV4-3	once	TRBJ2-7	TRBD1	TGCGCCAGCAGCCAAGGCGGACAGGGGGCCAACGAGCAGTACTTC	CASSQGGQGANEQYF
TRBV28	-	TRBJ2-7	TRBD2	TGTGCCAGCAGGGGTGCGGGGGGCGTTTCTTACGAGCAGTACTTC	CASRGAGGVSYEQYF
TRBV7-9	-	TRBJ1-6	-	TGTGCCAGCAGCTTCCCAAATTCACCCCTCCACTTT	CASSFPNSPLHF
TRBV6-6	-	TRBJ1-2	-	TGTGCCAGCAGCCCACAGGACGGGATCTGGTATGGCTACACCTTC	CASSPQDGIWYGYTF
TRBV28	-	TRBJ1-2	-	TGTGCCAGTTCCGGGGGGCAGGCTCACCTTAACTATGGCTACACCTTC	CASSGGQAHLNYGYTF
TRBV28	-	TRBJ2-1	TRBD2	TGTGCCAGCAGTTTAGCGGGGGGACCTTACAATGAGCAGTTCTTC	CASSLAGGPYNEQFF
TRBV6-2/TRBV6-3	-	TRBJ2-7	-	TGTGCCAGCAGCCACCCAGGGGGGACGTGGGATTTC	CASSHPGGTWDF
TRBV5-5	-	TRBJ2-7	-	TGTGCCAGCAGCCCCCTAAGGAGCGCGGGATACGAGCAGTACTTC	CASSPLRSAGYEQYF
TRBV30	-	TRBJ2-7	TRBD1	TGTGCCTGGGAGGGACAGGGGATCGAGCAGTACTTC	CAWEGQGIEQYF
TRBV28	few	TRBJ1-2	TRBD1	TGTGCCAGCAGTTTATTAAATTACAGGGGGATGAACTATGGCTACACCTTC	CASSLLNYRGMNYGYTF
TRBV27	-	TRBJ2-3	-	TGTGCCAGCAGTAAACCCGGGACCCCCACAGATACGCAGTATTTT	CASSKPGTPTDTQYF
TRBV28	-	TRBJ2-7	TRBD1	TGTGCCAGCAGCCAAAGCGACAGGGCCTACGAGCAGTACTTC	CASSQSDRAYEQYF
TRBV30	once	TRBJ1-5	-	TGTGCCTGGAGTGTATTCGGGCAGATCTATCAGCCCCAGCATTTT	CAWSVFGQIYQPQHF
TRBV7-2	-	TRBJ2-7	-	TGTGCCAGCAGCTTAGCCAGTTCCTACGGGCAGTACTTC	CASSLASSYGQYF
TRBV6-5	few	TRBJ1-1	-	TGTGCCAGCAGTTACAAACGGACATCGCCTGAAGCTTTCTTT	CASSYKRTSPEAFF
TRBV6-4	-	TRBJ2-2	TRBD1	TGTGCCAGCAGTTCGACAGGGTACGGGGAGCTGTTTTTT	CASSSTGYGELFF
TRBV3-1/TRBV3-2	-	TRBJ2-2	-	TGTGCCAGCATCCAGGGGGGCCGGGGAACCGGGGAGCTGTTTTTT	CASIQGGRGTGELFF
TRBV7-3	-	TRBJ1-1	-	TGTGCCAGCAGCTTAGGACCGGGGGTGAACACTGAAGCTTTCTTT	CASSLGPGVNTEAFF
TRBV6-5	-	TRBJ1-6	-	TGTGCCAGCACCCAAAGACGGGGTAATTCACCCCTCCACTTT	CASTQRRGNSPLHF
TRBV9	-	TRBJ1-1	-	TGTGCCAGCAGCCCCGGGGGGCCGAACACTGAAGCTTTCTTT	CASSPGGPNTEAFF
TRBV6-5	-	TRBJ1-2	-	TGTGCCAGCAGTTACATTTCAGGGTATGGCTACACCTTC	CASSYISGYGYTF
TRBV7-9	-	TRBJ1-2	-	TGTGCCAGCAGCGCAACGGTACAGGGCCGAACTGGCTACACCTTC	CASSATVQGRTGYTF
TRBV30	-	TRBJ2-6	-	TGTGCCTGGAGTGTACCCTGGGCTGGGGCCAACGTCCTGACTTTC	CAWSVPWAGANVLTF
TRBV28	-	TRBJ2-7	-	TGTGCCAGCAGTTTAGCCCGGACAGTAAACGAGCAGTACTTC	CASSLARTVNEQYF
TRBV3-1/TRBV3-2	once	TRBJ2-2	-	TGTGCCAGCAGCCAAGTGTTTACCGGGGAGCTGTTTTTT	CASSQVFTGELFF
TRBV4-3	-	TRBJ1-2	-	TGCGCCAGCAGCCAAGGTGGGGGTAGCGGCTATGGCTACACCTTC	CASSQGGGSGYGYTF
TRBV7-2	-	TRBJ1-4	TRBD1	TGTGCCAGCAGCCCCCGACAGGGGGCATTGGAAAAACTGTTTTTT	CASSPRQGALEKLFF
TRBV11-2	-	TRBJ2-3	TRBD2	TGTGCCAGCAGCTTTACTAGCGGGGGCACAGATACGCAGTATTTT	CASSFTSGGTDTQYF
TRBV3-1/TRBV3-2	-	TRBJ2-3	-	TGTGCCAGCAGCCACACCACAGATACGCAGTATTTT	CASSHTTDTQYF
TRBV20-1	-	TRBJ1-5	-	TGCAGTGCTAGTCCTGGTTACTCCGGCAATCAGCCCCAGCATTTT	CSASPGYSGNQPQHF
TRBV18	-	TRBJ2-7	TRBD1	TGTGCCAGCTCCCGGATGGAAGGGGACAGGGTAGGCTACGAGCAGTACTTC	CASSRMEGDRVGYEQYF
TRBV7-3	-	TRBJ1-1	-	TGTGCCAGCAGCCCTCTAGGGACCTTGAACACTGAAGCTTTCTTT	CASSPLGTLNTEAFF
TRBV5-1	-	TRBJ2-6	-	TGCGCCAGCAGCTTAACGGTGTCTGGGGCCAACGTCCTGACTTTC	CASSLTVSGANVLTF
TRBV19	few	TRBJ1-1	-	TGTGCCAGTAGTATAAAGAGGGCTGAAGCTTTCTTT	CASSIKRAEAFF
TRBV11-3	-	TRBJ2-7	-	-	CASSFGPGSEQYF
TRBV5-1	-	TRBJ2-2	-	TGCGCCAGCAGCCCCGCGGGACTGACCACCGGGGAGCTGTTTTTT	CASSPAGLTTGELFF
TRBV2	-	TRBJ2-2	-	TGTGCCAGCAGTGATGATATAGGCACCGGGGAGCTGTTTTTT	CASSDDIGTGELFF